The 18 T cell receptor beta chains below were found in one sample sequenced in a study of blood T cell repertoires in COVID-19. TCRdb's table, derived via immunoSEQ multiplex PCR, lists solely in-frame clones and lacks some. The profile covers 200,000 to 300,000 clones, with over 70% appearing a single time and approximately 1.6% taken by the ten largest. Source material: peripheral blood. The source of these receptors is a woman in her thirties or forties who had recovered from COVID-19.

This rearrangement joins TRBV5-1 to TRBJ2-1; 12 nucleotides align to TRBD2. V trimming: 4 bases; J trimming: 8 bases; junction bases outside the gene matches: 16. The CDR3 covers 18 residues. Germline V CDR1 and CDR2: SGHRS, YFSETQ. CDR3: CASSRGQGATSGGYEQFF. In DNA form, the CDR3 reads TGCGCCAGCAGCAGGGGCCAGGGGGCGACTAGCGGGGGCTATGAGCAGTTCTTC.

This chain uses TRBV7-3 with TRBJ2-4, with 10 positions matching TRBD1. The CDR3 totals 16 residues. The J segment lost 0 bases and the V segment lost 5 bases, leaving 4 bases of the junction unmatched. Per germline, CDR1 SGHTA and CDR2 FQGTGA. CDR3 DNA: TGTGCCAGCAGCCTGGGACAGGGGCCAGCCAAAAACATTCAGTACTTC. This codes for CASSLGQGPAKNIQYF.

The J gene is TRBJ2-1, the V gene TRBV2, with D possibly TRBD2 on 6 matching bases. The CDR3 totals 15 residues. In germline, CDR1 is SNHLY, CDR2 FYNNEI. V lost 3 bases, J lost 9 bases, and 18 bases lay in between. CDR3 in amino acids: CASSERGIRWGEQFF. CDR3 DNA sequence: TGTGCCAGCAGTGAGCGGGGAATACGTTGGGGTGAGCAGTTCTTC.

This clone appeared a few times. The chain joins TRBV4-1 to TRBJ1-5; tentatively, D is TRBD1 (6 bases). Trimming shortened V by 0 bases and J by 7 bases, and 13 bases separated the two germline ends. Germline V CDR1 and CDR2: MGHRA, YSYEKL. The CDR3 covers 15 residues. CDR3 protein: CASSQDARGFQPQHF. In DNA form, the CDR3 reads TGCGCCAGCAGCCAAGATGCCAGGGGATTCCAGCCCCAGCATTTT.

The rearrangement joins TRBV2 to TRBJ1-4; 9 nucleotides align to TRBD1. The CDR3 extends over 13 amino acids. Germline-derived CDR1 and CDR2 are SNHLY and FYNNEI. J was trimmed by 11 bases and V by 6 bases; bases with no gene match: 7. CDR3: CASRDDRGGKLFF. CDR3 DNA: TGTGCCAGCAGGGACGACAGGGGGGGGAAACTGTTTTTT.

The chain combines TRBV4-3 with TRBJ2-7; D remains unclear. Per the germline V gene, CDR1 is LGHNA and CDR2 is YSLEER. The V gene lost 6 bases and the J gene lost 0 bases, with 15 bases spanning the gap. The CDR3 consists of 15 residues. Here the CDR3 reads CASSRRRGSSYEQYF. The CDR3 region has the DNA TGCGCCAGCAGTCGGCGGCGCGGCTCCTCCTACGAGCAGTACTTC.

The chain combines TRBV5-1 with TRBJ2-4; D not certain. V lost 6 bases, J lost 0 bases, and 22 bases lay in between. The germline gives CDR1 SGHRS, CDR2 YFSETQ. This CDR3 comprises 18 residues. The CDR3 loop reads CASMQGSEVVLAKNIQYF. CDR3 sequence (DNA): TGCGCCAGCATGCAAGGCAGCGAGGTGGTATTAGCCAAAAACATTCAGTACTTC.

The chain recombines TRBV7-2 with TRBJ1-2; D is undetermined. Deletions cut 4 bases from V and 4 bases from J, with 13 bases between. The germline V gene has CDR1 SGHTA and CDR2 FQGNSA. The CDR3 extends over 14 amino acids. As DNA, the CDR3 is TGTGCCAGCAGCTGGGCCTCGGAAGGCTATGGCTACACCTTC. Amino acids: CASSWASEGYGYTF. The full variable domain, rest sourced from reference TRBV7-2 and TRBJ1-2, is GAGVSQSPSNKVTEKGKDVELRCDPISGHTALYWYRQSLGQGLEFLIYFQGNSAPDKSGLPSDRFSAERTGGSVSTLTIQRTQQEDSAVYLCASSWASEGYGYTFGSGTRLTVV.

J is TRBJ1-2 and V is TRBV21-1. TRBV21-1 is flagged as a pseudogene. The CDR3 totals 11 residues. CDR3 sequence: CASSSSNGYTF. DNA of the CDR3: TGTGCCAGCAGCTCTAGTAATGGCTACACCTTC.

The chain joins TRBV7-2 to TRBJ2-7; 8 nucleotides match TRBD1. J gave up 3 bases and V 6 bases, and 16 bases lay outside the gene matches. The CDR3 contains 17 residues. Germline V gene lookup returns CDR1 SGHTA and CDR2 FQGNSA. This CDR3 reads CASSSTGTGVLFYEQYF. CDR3 coding DNA: TGTGCCAGCAGTTCAACCGGGACAGGAGTCTTATTCTACGAGCAGTACTTC.

V is TRBV30 and J is TRBJ1-6, with D unclear. The CDR3 totals 15 residues. Germline V gives CDR1 GTSNPN, CDR2 SVGIG (reference sequence). The ends were cut back, 3 bases at V and 0 bases at J, with 9 bases in the middle. In DNA, the CDR3 is TGTGCCTGGAGACCCTATTCCTCCTATAATTCACCCCTCCACTTT. It translates to CAWRPYSSYNSPLHF.

V is TRBV5-1 and J is TRBJ1-1, with 11 bases identical to TRBD1. Unmatched junction bases numbered 11, after V lost 1 base and J lost 3 bases. From germline, CDR1 is SGHRS and CDR2 YFSETQ. The CDR3 is 18 amino acids. In DNA form, the CDR3 reads TGCGCCAGCAGCTTGCGCGGGACAGGGGGTGGCTTGTACACTGAAGCTTTCTTT. This translates into CASSLRGTGGGLYTEAFF.

This chain links TRBV7-2 with TRBJ1-4, with a possible D match to TRBD1 (5 bases). Germline values: CDR1 SGHTA, CDR2 FQGNSA. V lost 0 bases, J lost 8 bases, and 16 bases lay in between. This CDR3 contains 16 residues. CDR3 DNA sequence: TGTGCCAGCAGCTTAGCTGGGGGGGGACTGAGGGAAAAACTGTTTTTT. As protein: CASSLAGGGLREKLFF.

The chain couples TRBV5-4 to TRBJ2-1, with D perhaps TRBD2 (7 bases). Germline lookup yields CDR1 SGHNT and CDR2 YYREEE (reference sequence). Trimming stripped 4 bases from V and 0 bases from J, with 17 bases between. This CDR3 is 17 amino acids long. The CDR3 here is CASSPGGTISSYNEQFF. DNA of the CDR3: TGTGCCAGCAGCCCGGGGGGCACTATAAGCTCCTACAATGAGCAGTTCTTC. The whole variable domain, remainder taken from reference TRBV5-4 and TRBJ2-1, is ETGVTQSPTHLIKTRGQQVTLRCSSQSGHNTVSWYQQALGQGPQFIFQYYREEENGRGNFPPRFSGLQFPNYSSELNVNALELDDSALYLCASSPGGTISSYNEQFFGPGTRLTVL.

The J gene is TRBJ1-4, the V gene TRBV30; D is possibly TRBD1 (5 bases). There are 14 residues in the CDR3. V was pared by 0 bases and J by 8 bases, with 13 bases between. Germline V gives CDR1 GTSNPN, CDR2 SVGIG (reference sequence). In nucleotides, the CDR3 is TGTGCCTGGAGTGTATGGGGGGGAAGAGAAAAACTGTTTTTT. Protein sequence: CAWSVWGGREKLFF.

The chain combines TRBV7-9 with TRBJ2-7, with D tentatively TRBD2 (7 bases). The germline V gene encodes CDR1 SEHNR and CDR2 FQNEAQ (reference sequence). This CDR3 region has 15 residues. Trimming cost V 5 bases and J 0 bases, with 14 bases left between them. DNA of the CDR3: TGTGCCAGCAGCCCAAGGGGGACTAACTCCTACGAGCAGTACTTC. Protein product: CASSPRGTNSYEQYF.

Worth noting for this clone: Distinct nucleotide sequences in the sample also encode this CDR3. This chain joins TRBV6-5 and TRBJ1-1, with a weak D call TRBD1 (6 bases). The CDR3 is 13 amino acids. Trimming removed 0 bases from V and 5 bases from J, with 7 bases in between. Germline V lookup: CDR1 MNHEY, CDR2 SVGAGI. The CDR3 DNA is TGTGCCAGCAGTTACTCGAGGGGGACTGAAGCTTTCTTT. It specifies CASSYSRGTEAFF.

This clone has a handful of counts. This chain joins TRBV5-4 and TRBJ2-7; D might be TRBD1 (5 bases). V was shortened by 4 bases and J by 0 bases, with 8 bases between the two germline ends. Germline V gene data show CDR1 as SGHNT and CDR2 as YYREEE (reference sequence). CDR3 length: 13 residues. The CDR3 is CASSPQGSYEQYF. CDR3 nucleotide sequence: TGTGCCAGCAGCCCCCAGGGCTCCTACGAGCAGTACTTC.